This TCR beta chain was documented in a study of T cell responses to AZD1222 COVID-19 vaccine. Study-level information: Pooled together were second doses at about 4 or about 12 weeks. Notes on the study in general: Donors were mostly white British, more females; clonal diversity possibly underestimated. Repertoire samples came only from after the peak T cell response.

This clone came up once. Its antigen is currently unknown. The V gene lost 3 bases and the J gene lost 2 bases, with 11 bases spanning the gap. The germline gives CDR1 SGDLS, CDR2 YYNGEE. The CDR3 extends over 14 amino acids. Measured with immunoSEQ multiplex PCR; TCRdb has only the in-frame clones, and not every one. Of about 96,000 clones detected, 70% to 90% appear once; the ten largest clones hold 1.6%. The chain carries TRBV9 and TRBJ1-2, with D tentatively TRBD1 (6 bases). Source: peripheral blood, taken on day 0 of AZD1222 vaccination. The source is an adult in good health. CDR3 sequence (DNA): TGTGCCAGCAGCGGACAGGTACACAACTATGGCTACACCTTC. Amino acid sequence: CASSGQVHNYGYTF.